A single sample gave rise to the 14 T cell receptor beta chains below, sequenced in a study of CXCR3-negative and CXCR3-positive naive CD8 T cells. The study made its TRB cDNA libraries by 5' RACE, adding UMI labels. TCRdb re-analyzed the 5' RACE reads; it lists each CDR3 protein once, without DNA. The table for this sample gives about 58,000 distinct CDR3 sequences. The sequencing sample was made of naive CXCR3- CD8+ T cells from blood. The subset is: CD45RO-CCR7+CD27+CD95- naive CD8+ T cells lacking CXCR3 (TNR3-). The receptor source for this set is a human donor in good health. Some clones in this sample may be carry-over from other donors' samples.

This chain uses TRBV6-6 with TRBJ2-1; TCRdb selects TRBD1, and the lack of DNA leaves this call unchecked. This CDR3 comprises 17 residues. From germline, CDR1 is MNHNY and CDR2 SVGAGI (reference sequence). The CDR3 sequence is CASSYSRQGSSYNEQFF.

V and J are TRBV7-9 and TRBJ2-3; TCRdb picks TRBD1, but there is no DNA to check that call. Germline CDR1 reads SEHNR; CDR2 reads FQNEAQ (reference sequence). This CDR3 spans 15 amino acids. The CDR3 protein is CASSPRQGPADTQYF.

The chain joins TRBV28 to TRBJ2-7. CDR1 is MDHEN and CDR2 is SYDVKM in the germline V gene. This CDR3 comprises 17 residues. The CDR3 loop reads CASSLPTSDGNSYEQYF.

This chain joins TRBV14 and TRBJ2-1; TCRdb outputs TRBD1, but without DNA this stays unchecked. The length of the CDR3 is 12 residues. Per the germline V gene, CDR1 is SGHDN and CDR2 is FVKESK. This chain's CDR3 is CASSPPRGESFF.

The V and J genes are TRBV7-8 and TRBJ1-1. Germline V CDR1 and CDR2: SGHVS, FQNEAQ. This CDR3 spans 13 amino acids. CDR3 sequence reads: CASISNGNTEAFF.

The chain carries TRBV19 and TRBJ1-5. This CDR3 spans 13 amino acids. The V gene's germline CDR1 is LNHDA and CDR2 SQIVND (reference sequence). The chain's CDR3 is CASSITSNQPQHF.

The CDR3 here is CASTQGDYTEAFF. V and J are TRBV6-6 and TRBJ1-1; checking the TCRdb D call of TRBD1 is not possible without DNA. This CDR3 comprises 13 residues. The germline CDR1 and CDR2 sequences are MNHNY and SVGAGI (reference sequence).

CDR3 protein: CASSIYSGPWDGYTF. This rearrangement joins TRBV5-1 to TRBJ1-2. This CDR3 has 15 residues. The V gene's germline CDR1 is SGHRS and CDR2 YFSETQ.

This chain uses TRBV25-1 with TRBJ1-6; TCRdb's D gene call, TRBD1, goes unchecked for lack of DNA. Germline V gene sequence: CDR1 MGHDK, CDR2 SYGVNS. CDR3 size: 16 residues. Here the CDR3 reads CASSELETGVWSPLHF.

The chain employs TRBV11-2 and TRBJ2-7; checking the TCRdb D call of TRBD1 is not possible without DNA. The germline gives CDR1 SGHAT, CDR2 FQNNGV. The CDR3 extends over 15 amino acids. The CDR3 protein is CASSLDASEGYEQYF.

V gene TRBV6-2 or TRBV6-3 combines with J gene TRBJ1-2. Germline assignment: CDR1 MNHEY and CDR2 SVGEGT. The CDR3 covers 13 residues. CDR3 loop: CASSYVAEPGYTF.

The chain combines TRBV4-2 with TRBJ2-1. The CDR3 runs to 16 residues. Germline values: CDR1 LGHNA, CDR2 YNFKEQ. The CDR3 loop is CASSLRGTVDNNEQFF.

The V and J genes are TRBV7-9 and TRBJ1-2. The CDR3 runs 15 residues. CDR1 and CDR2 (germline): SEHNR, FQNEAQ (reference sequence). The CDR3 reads CASSEQSGPYTGYTF.

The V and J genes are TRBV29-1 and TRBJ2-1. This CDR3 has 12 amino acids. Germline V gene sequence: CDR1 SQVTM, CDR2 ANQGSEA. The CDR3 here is CSVSDGNNEQFF.